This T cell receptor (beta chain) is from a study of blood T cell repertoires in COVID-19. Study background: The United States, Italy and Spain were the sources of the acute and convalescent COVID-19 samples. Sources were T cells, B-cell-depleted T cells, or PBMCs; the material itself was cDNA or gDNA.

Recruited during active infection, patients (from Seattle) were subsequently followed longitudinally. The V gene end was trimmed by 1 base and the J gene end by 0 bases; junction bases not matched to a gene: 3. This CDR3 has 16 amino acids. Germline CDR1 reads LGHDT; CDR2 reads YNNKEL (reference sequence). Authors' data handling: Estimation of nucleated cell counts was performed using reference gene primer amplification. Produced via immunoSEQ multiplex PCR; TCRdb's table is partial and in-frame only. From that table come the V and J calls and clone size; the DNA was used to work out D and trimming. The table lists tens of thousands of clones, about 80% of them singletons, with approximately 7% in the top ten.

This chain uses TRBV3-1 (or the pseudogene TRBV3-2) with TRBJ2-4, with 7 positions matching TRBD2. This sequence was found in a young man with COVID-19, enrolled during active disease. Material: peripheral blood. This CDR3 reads CASSQAGGLAKNIQYF. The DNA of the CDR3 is TGTGCCAGCAGCCAAGCGGGGGGTCTAGCCAAAAACATTCAGTACTTC.